The 29 T cell receptor beta chains listed next were all sequenced from one sample in a study of shared clonotypes between healthy human individuals. The repertoire was sequenced with immunoSEQ multiplex PCR; TCRdb's copy has only in-frame clones and lacks some. The sample consists of some 1,600,000 clones, 95% to 99% of them appearing once. Sequenced input: naive CD4+ T cells sorted from blood. Subset given: CD45RA+ positively selected. The receptors originated from a man aged 30-40 years in good health.

The chain uses TRBV5-4 and TRBJ2-5; TRBD2 matches at 14 bases. V gave up 3 bases and J gave up 5 bases; unmatched junction bases: 6. Germline values: CDR1 SGHNT, CDR2 YYREEE (reference sequence). This CDR3 spans 16 amino acids. The CDR3 loop is CASSWGTSGSLETQYF. The CDR3 nucleotides read TGTGCCAGCAGCTGGGGGACTAGCGGGAGTTTGGAGACCCAGTACTTC.

The chain is built from TRBV9 and TRBJ1-2; the match to TRBD1 covers 8 bases. J gave up 2 bases and V 0 bases, and 6 bases lay outside the gene matches. CDR3 length equals 16 residues. The germline V gene has CDR1 SGDLS and CDR2 YYNGEE. The CDR3 DNA is TGTGCCAGCAGCGTAGGCGTAACAGGGGGGAACTATGGCTACACCTTC. As protein: CASSVGVTGGNYGYTF.

The chain employs TRBV25-1 and TRBJ2-7; no firm D call. Deletions cut 4 bases from V and 6 bases from J, with 16 bases between. The CDR3 extends over 14 amino acids. The germline V gene has CDR1 MGHDK and CDR2 SYGVNS. The CDR3 protein is CASSVGPATAEQYF. In DNA form, the CDR3 reads TGTGCCAGCAGTGTTGGACCCGCGACGGCCGAGCAGTACTTC.

This chain uses TRBV29-1 with TRBJ1-1; D remains unclear. The CDR3 runs to 14 residues. Trimming shortened V by 0 bases and J by 2 bases, and 10 bases separated the two germline ends. Per germline, CDR1 SQVTM and CDR2 ANQGSEA. The CDR3 sequence is CSVEEDPLNTEAFF. CDR3 coding DNA: TGCAGCGTTGAAGAGGACCCGCTAAACACTGAAGCTTTCTTT. The full variable domain, completed using reference TRBV29-1 and TRBJ1-1, is SAVISQKPSRDICQRGTSLTIQCQVDSQVTMMFWYRQQPGQSLTLIATANQGSEATYESGFVIDKFPISRPNLTFSTLTVSNMSPEDSSIYLCSVEEDPLNTEAFFGQGTRLTVV.

This chain links TRBV5-1 with TRBJ1-6, with 8 bases identical to TRBD1. The germline V gene encodes CDR1 SGHRS and CDR2 YFSETQ. V lost 0 bases, J lost 5 bases, and 4 bases stayed unmatched. The CDR3 covers 16 residues. CDR3 loop: CASSLGDRGNNSPLHF. The CDR3 bases are TGCGCCAGCAGCTTGGGCGACAGGGGAAATAATTCACCCCTCCACTTT.

Concerning this clone itself: The same CDR3 is also encoded by other DNA sequences in this sample. The V gene is TRBV28, the J gene TRBJ2-7; D gene unclear. Per the germline V gene, CDR1 is MDHEN and CDR2 is SYDVKM. CDR3 size: 13 residues. V was clipped by 6 bases and J by 0 bases, with 9 bases between them. CDR3 nucleotide sequence: TGTGCCAGCAGCAATTCGAACTCCTACGAGCAGTACTTC. Protein sequence: CASSNSNSYEQYF.

The chain couples TRBV29-1 to TRBJ2-3; 7 nucleotides match TRBD1. J was trimmed by 2 bases and V by 4 bases; bases with no gene match: 6. The CDR3 has 14 residues. CDR1 is SQVTM, CDR2 ANQGSEA, per germline. The CDR3 here is CSVAGGVATDTQYF. CDR3 DNA: TGCAGCGTTGCAGGGGGAGTCGCCACAGATACGCAGTATTTT.

The chain recombines TRBV7-6 with TRBJ2-5; 10 bases align to TRBD2. V lost 5 bases and J lost 5; bases outside the gene matches: 8. This CDR3 spans 15 amino acids. In germline, CDR1 is SGHVS, CDR2 FNYEAQ. In DNA form, the CDR3 reads TGTGCCAGCAGCCGGACTAGCGGAAAGGGGGAGACCCAGTACTTC. It yields the protein CASSRTSGKGETQYF.

The chain is built from TRBV5-1 and TRBJ2-3, with 9 positions matching TRBD2. The ends lost 1 base at V and 0 bases at J; junction bases unmatched: 3. From germline, CDR1 is SGHRS and CDR2 YFSETQ. The CDR3 contains 16 residues. CDR3 sequence (DNA): TGCGCCAGCAGCTTGTGGACTAGCGTTAGCACAGATACGCAGTATTTT. It encodes CASSLWTSVSTDTQYF.

The chain links TRBV9 to TRBJ2-5; weak D call: TRBD1 (6 bases). The CDR3 is 15 amino acids. V lost 4 bases, J lost 0 bases, and 13 bases lay in between. Germline lookup yields CDR1 SGDLS and CDR2 YYNGEE. In nucleotides, the CDR3 is TGTGCCAGCAGCCCCACCCCAGGGGACCAAGAGACCCAGTACTTC. Its translation is CASSPTPGDQETQYF.

J is TRBJ2-4 and V is TRBV29-1; no clear D gene. This CDR3 is built from 14 residues. The ends were cut back, 6 bases at V and 1 base at J, with 13 bases in the middle. The V gene's germline CDR1 is SQVTM and CDR2 ANQGSEA. CDR3 protein: CSVSPQGAKNIQYF. The DNA of the CDR3 is TGCAGCGTGAGCCCTCAAGGGGCCAAAAACATTCAGTACTTC.

This rearrangement joins TRBV7-3 to TRBJ2-5, with 8 bases identical to TRBD2. V lost 0 bases to trimming and J lost 5 bases; unmatched junction nucleotides: 11. The germline V gene has CDR1 SGHTA and CDR2 FQGTGA. The CDR3 consists of 17 residues. The CDR3 DNA reads as TGTGCCAGCAGCTTAACTGGGCGGGGGGTCCCCCGGGAGACCCAGTACTTC. It specifies CASSLTGRGVPRETQYF. Full variable domain (missing parts from reference TRBV7-3 and TRBJ2-5): GAGVSQTPSNKVTEKGKYVELRCDPISGHTALYWYRQSLGQGPEFLIYFQGTGAADDSGLPNDRFFAVRPEGSVSTLKIQRTERGDSAVYLCASSLTGRGVPRETQYFGPGTRLLVL.

The CDR3 DNA sequence: TGTGCCAGCAGTGGAGGACAGGGCCGGTGGGTGGCTTTCTTT. Its protein product is CASSGGQGRWVAFF. The chain joins TRBV6-1 to TRBJ1-1; 8 nucleotides align to TRBD1. The CDR3 runs 14 residues. V shed 4 bases and J 11 bases; nucleotides not matched to a gene: 12. CDR1 and CDR2 (germline): MNHNS, SASEGT.

This clone appeared once. Distinct nucleotide sequences in the sample also encode this CDR3. The rearrangement uses TRBV7-8 and TRBJ2-7; D call uncertain. The CDR3 has 14 residues. Germline assignment: CDR1 SGHVS and CDR2 FQNEAQ. Between the trimmed V and J ends, which lost 0 bases and 2 bases, there was a span of 8 bases. CDR3 sequence: CASSLAGPPYEQYF. In DNA, the CDR3 is TGTGCCAGCAGCTTAGCGGGCCCCCCCTACGAGCAGTACTTC.

The chain joins TRBV29-1 to TRBJ2-3, with D perhaps matching TRBD2 (6 bases). CDR1 and CDR2 from the germline V gene are SQVTM and ANQGSEA. The CDR3 totals 14 residues. Trimming took 6 bases from V and 4 from J, leaving 17 bases between them. The CDR3 DNA is TGCAGCGTCTTGCGGGACCATGCGGCAGATACGCAGTATTTT. Encoded protein: CSVLRDHAADTQYF.

V gene TRBV9 combines with J gene TRBJ2-1; 11 bases map to TRBD2. Unmatched junction bases numbered 11, after V lost 0 bases and J lost 0 bases. Germline V gene sequence: CDR1 SGDLS, CDR2 YYNGEE. The CDR3 totals 20 residues. In DNA form, the CDR3 reads TGTGCCAGCAGCGTAGCGCTAGCGGGAGGCCTCGGGAACTCCTACAATGAGCAGTTCTTC. Its translation: CASSVALAGGLGNSYNEQFF.

Regarding this clone: This same CDR3 is encoded by further DNA sequences in the sample. This chain uses TRBV28 with TRBJ1-5; D gene uncertain. CDR1 is MDHEN, CDR2 SYDVKM, per germline. The CDR3 is 13 residues long. Trimming pared 6 bases from V and 4 bases from J, leaving 10 bases between. The CDR3 DNA reads as TGTGCCAGCAGAGCAACGGGGAATCAGCCCCAGCATTTT. This codes for CASRATGNQPQHF.

This chain links TRBV19 with TRBJ2-1; 8 bases are a match to TRBD2. CDR3 size: 15 residues. V was clipped by 6 bases and J by 2 bases; unmatched bases: 6. Looked up from germline, CDR1 is LNHDA and CDR2 is SQIVND (reference sequence). CDR3 region: CASRLAGVTYNEQFF. The CDR3 DNA sequence: TGTGCCAGTAGGCTAGCGGGTGTTACCTACAATGAGCAGTTCTTC.

This chain uses TRBV7-2 with TRBJ2-2; D is unresolved. The V gene's germline CDR1 is SGHTA and CDR2 FQGNSA. This CDR3 region has 12 residues. With 5 bases removed from V and 9 bases from J, the gap between germline ends came to 10 bases. In DNA, the CDR3 is TGTGCCAGCAGCCCCCGCAGGAGGGAGCTGTTTTTT. Its translation: CASSPRRRELFF. The full variable domain, its missing parts supplied by reference TRBV7-2 and TRBJ2-2, is GAGVSQSPSNKVTEKGKDVELRCDPISGHTALYWYRQSLGQGLEFLIYFQGNSAPDKSGLPSDRFSAERTGGSVSTLTIQRTQQEDSAVYLCASSPRRRELFFGEGSRLTVL.

About this clone itself: At one end the junction does not follow the germline gene, possibly because of a read error. This chain links TRBV7-2 with TRBJ2-3; 8 bases are a match to TRBD1. The CDR3 loop spans 13 amino acids. The V gene's germline CDR1 is SGHTA and CDR2 FQGNSA. Here the CDR3 DNA reads TGTGCCAGCAGCTTAGAGACAGGGGATATGCAGTATTTT. This translates into CASSLETGDMQYF. Complete variable domain (other parts from reference TRBV7-2 and TRBJ2-3): GAGVSQSPSNKVTEKGKDVELRCDPISGHTALYWYRQSLGQGLEFLIYFQGNSAPDKSGLPSDRFSAERTGGSVSTLTIQRTQQEDSAVYLCASSLETGDMQYFGPGTRLTVL.

CDR3 protein: CASSWDPQGEQYF. As DNA, the CDR3 is TGTGCCAGCAGCTGGGACCCCCAGGGGGAGCAGTACTTC. This rearrangement joins TRBV9 to TRBJ2-7; possibly TRBD1 for D (6 bases). V was shortened by 4 bases and J by 7 bases, with 15 bases between the two germline ends. The CDR3 has 13 residues. Per germline, CDR1 SGDLS and CDR2 YYNGEE. The variable domain in full, with the rest retrieved from reference TRBV9 and TRBJ2-7, is DSGVTQTPKHLITATGQRVTLRCSPRSGDLSVYWYQQSLDQGLQFLIQYYNGEERAKGNILERFSAQQFPDLHSELNLSSLELGDSALYFCASSWDPQGEQYFGPGTRLTVT.

The chain couples TRBV6-6 to TRBJ2-5, with TRBD1 matching over 10 bases. Trimming at V came to 5 bases and at J to 3 bases, leaving 6 bases not matched to a gene. The germline gives CDR1 MNHNY, CDR2 SVGAGI (reference sequence). The CDR3 has 15 residues. The CDR3 nucleotides read TGTGCCAGCAGTGCCCGGGACAGGGGAAAAGAGACCCAGTACTTC. Translated, it gives CASSARDRGKETQYF.

The V call is TRBV18, the J call TRBJ1-2; D not certain. V gave up 2 bases and J gave up 6 bases, with 19 bases separating them. The CDR3 has 16 residues. Germline lookup yields CDR1 KGHSH and CDR2 LQKENI. CDR3 DNA sequence: TGTGCCAGCTCACCAGAGCCCTTAGGACGAGTGGATGGCTACACCTTC. Protein sequence: CASSPEPLGRVDGYTF.

The chain uses TRBV15 and TRBJ2-7; unclear D gene. The V end lost 0 bases, the J end lost 5 bases, and 8 bases lay between the germline ends. There are 13 residues in the CDR3. Germline loops: CDR1 LNHNV, CDR2 YYDKDF (reference sequence). The CDR3 is CATSRDQADEQYF. The DNA of the CDR3 is TGTGCCACCAGCAGAGACCAAGCTGACGAGCAGTACTTC.

This clone was detected once. The rearrangement uses TRBV27 and TRBJ2-5; 12 nucleotides match TRBD2. V lost 6 bases, J lost 5 bases, and 7 bases stayed unmatched. This CDR3 has 15 amino acids. The V gene's germline CDR1 is MNHEY and CDR2 SMNVEV (reference sequence). This CDR3 reads CASRETSGSRETQYF. The CDR3 nucleotides are TGTGCCAGCAGAGAGACTAGCGGGAGCCGGGAGACCCAGTACTTC.

The V gene is TRBV7-9, the J gene TRBJ2-5, with 8 bases aligning to TRBD2. V lost 6 bases and J lost 4; bases outside the gene matches: 7. CDR1 is SEHNR and CDR2 is FQNEAQ in the germline V gene (reference sequence). The length of the CDR3 is 14 residues. The CDR3 loop is CASRDSGRVETQYF. The CDR3 DNA is TGTGCCAGCAGGGACTCCGGGAGGGTAGAGACCCAGTACTTC.

The CDR3 here is CASSLGAGKASNTEAFF. As DNA, the CDR3 is TGTGCCAGCAGCTTAGGGGCGGGGAAGGCCTCGAACACTGAAGCTTTCTTT. J is TRBJ1-1 and V is TRBV7-8, with unresolved D. Trimming stripped 1 base from V and 1 base from J, with 16 bases between. This CDR3 has 17 residues. Germline values: CDR1 SGHVS, CDR2 FQNEAQ.

The chain combines TRBV25-1 with TRBJ2-5, with 10 bases aligning to TRBD2. The V gene end was trimmed by 3 bases and the J gene end by 4 bases; junction bases not matched to a gene: 14. Germline V lookup: CDR1 MGHDK, CDR2 SYGVNS. The CDR3 loop spans 18 amino acids. The CDR3 DNA reads as TGTGCCAGCAGTGACACCCCCAAAATCTTAGCGGGAGGAGAGACCCAGTACTTC. Translation: CASSDTPKILAGGETQYF.

The rearrangement links TRBV7-9 to TRBJ1-4, with a tentative D call TRBD1 (5 bases). Per germline, CDR1 SEHNR and CDR2 FQNEAQ (reference sequence). The V end was cut by 4 bases, the J end by 5 bases, with 14 bases between. This CDR3 is 15 amino acids long. The CDR3 DNA is TGTGCCAGCAGCTCCCCCGGGGGGGGGAATGAAAAACTGTTTTTT. It translates to CASSSPGGGNEKLFF. The entire variable domain, with the rest obtained from reference TRBV7-9 and TRBJ1-4, is as follows: DTGVSQNPRHKITKRGQNVTFRCDPISEHNRLYWYRQTLGQGPEFLTYFQNEAQLEKSRLLSDRFSAERPKGSFSTLEIQRTEQGDSAMYLCASSSPGGGNEKLFFGSGTQLSVL.